This T cell receptor (beta chain) was captured by sequencing in a study of blood T cell repertoires in COVID-19. Study as a whole: Donors in the United States, Italy and Spain gave samples during acute or convalescent COVID-19.

Original processing notes: How many nucleated cells were present was estimated from reference gene primer amplification. Measured with immunoSEQ multiplex PCR; TCRdb has only the in-frame clones, and not every one. V and J calls and clone size follow that table, whereas D and trimming were derived from the DNA. The profile shows some 260,000 clones, 80% to 90% of them singletons. V shed 4 bases and J 7 bases; nucleotides not matched to a gene: 7. The CDR3 runs 14 residues. Germline V gene lookup returns CDR1 SGHNT and CDR2 YYREEE (reference sequence). The chain has TRBV5-4 and TRBJ1-3; TRBD1 matches at 8 bases. The specimen sequenced was PBMCs or T cells enriched from blood (not recorded which). This TCR derives from a man younger than 45 with acute COVID-19. This CDR3 reads CASSPGQGWNTIYF. The CDR3 nucleotides read TGTGCCAGCAGCCCAGGACAGGGTTGGAACACCATATATTTT.